The sequence of this T cell receptor (beta chain) was determined in a study of cytomegalovirus exposure and HLA in healthy donors (dated by TCRdb to 2017 to 2019). Background for the entire study: According to a later analysis, the 120 validation repertoires were produced on the same platform as the 666 repertoires of the first cohort. The aim of the study was to test whether cataloging public T cell receptors could identify signatures of past pathogen exposure. A separate validation cohort of some 130 different subjects was used in addition to the 666-subject first cohort. The study combined high-throughput TCR immunosequencing, statistical association of individual TCRs with disease status, and machine learning to predict cytomegalovirus infection status.

Separate from the approximately 670-subject first cohort, the validation cohort of around 130 subjects was the group to which the donors belonged. Results and caveats for the whole study, not just this receptor: A later analysis found that TCRs clustered in the first cohort also tended to co-occur in the roughly 110 validation repertoires, with just under 95% of cluster scores above 0. The authors suggested that the approach could potentially be extended to other disease states and immunological phenotypes. The validation cohort had no HLA typing available for a later analysis, so co-occurrence within that cohort was assessed over all 120 or so repertoires. The classifier was reported to diagnose cytomegalovirus status with high specificity and sensitivity in both the original and validation cohorts. A few of the identified cytomegalovirus-associated TCR beta chains were confirmed in vitro to be specific for cytomegalovirus antigens. Most TCR sequences were observed very rarely across donors, whereas some public TCRs were present in many individuals. The study gave a list of over 150 TCR beta chains associated with cytomegalovirus.

On this clone itself: Its target antigen remains unknown. No much larger clone is present one base from it, and per-base qualities are unavailable.

The CDR3 has 15 amino acids, counting the end cysteine and phenylalanine. Only CDR3 DNA is held: 45 bases, read in frame from base 1. The germline V gene yields MNHNS for CDR1 and SASEGT for CDR2. Here V drops 6 bases and J drops 7 bases, and the junction holds 11 bases not matched to any gene. To prepare the library, the immunoSEQ multiplex PCR assay was applied. The published analysis was carried out like this. A statistical classification framework was built to diagnose cytomegalovirus status from the catalog of TCR beta chain sequences. As stored in TCRdb, this immuneACCESS dataset retains in-frame rearrangements with V and J assigned. A fraction of the clones does not appear; measured against another copy, unresolved V genes explain less than half of the discrepancy, and the remainder lacks a known reason. The V and J calls and clone size are taken from that table; D and trimming were inferred from the DNA. In this sample the table shows about 140,000 clones, 87% of which occur a single time. Together, the top ten hold 3.5% to 5% of the sample.

The source of this sequence is a young man in good health and CMV-seropositive. Recombination joined TRBV6-1 with TRBJ1-5; the central 8 bases match TRBD1. Specimen: PBMCs. This receptor carries the CDR3 CASRGISGGRQPQHF. The nucleotide sequence reads TGTGCCAGCAGGGGAATCTCAGGGGGCAGGCAGCCCCAGCATTTT.